These 15 T cell receptor beta chains came from one sample sequenced in a study of PD-L1 blockade in urothelial cancer. Sequenced by immunoSEQ multiplex PCR; TCRdb stores in-frame clones only, minus some. The repertoire includes 60,000 to 65,000 clones, 81% of them detected once, and roughly 2.9% sits in the top ten. Time point denoted: pretreatment peripheral blood. Sequenced material: PBMCs, taken around atezolizumab (anti-PD-L1) treatment. These receptors were taken from a man between 65 and 85 years old with urothelial cancer.

The J gene is TRBJ2-1, the V gene TRBV18; 8 bases are shared with TRBD1. The V gene's germline CDR1 is KGHSH and CDR2 LQKENI. CDR3 length: 13 amino acids. Trimming removed 3 bases from V and 5 bases from J; junction bases left unmatched: 0. The CDR3 loop reads CASSPGQDNEQFF. In DNA, the CDR3 is TGTGCCAGCTCACCGGGACAGGACAATGAGCAGTTCTTC.

The CDR3 reads CASSTPVGLADTDTQYF. The CDR3 DNA follows: TGTGCCAGCAGCACTCCGGTGGGACTAGCGGACACAGATACGCAGTATTTT. V and J are TRBV28 and TRBJ2-3; 11 bases match TRBD2. Per germline, CDR1 MDHEN and CDR2 SYDVKM. The CDR3 spans 17 residues. Trimming took 6 bases from V and 2 from J; bases not matched to a gene: 10.

The chain couples TRBV19 to TRBJ1-5; 10 bases fit TRBD1. The CDR3 extends over 15 amino acids. The germline V gene has CDR1 LNHDA and CDR2 SQIVND (reference sequence). V lost 5 bases to trimming and J lost 6 bases; unmatched junction nucleotides: 7. The CDR3 DNA sequence: TGTGCCAGTAGTGGCGGACAGGGGGGATTTCAGCCCCAGCATTTT. Translated, it gives CASSGGQGGFQPQHF.

This rearrangement joins TRBV6-1 to TRBJ2-1, with TRBD2 as a possible D gene (5 bases). The CDR3 is 14 amino acids. The germline V and J ends were trimmed by 6 bases and 8 bases, with 17 bases remaining between them. CDR1 MNHNS and CDR2 SASEGT come from the germline V gene. CDR3 residues: CASRNPSQYHEQFF. CDR3 in DNA: TGTGCCAGCAGGAACCCTAGCCAGTATCATGAGCAGTTCTTC.

This sequence joins TRBV28 and TRBJ2-7, with a possible D match to TRBD1 (5 bases). There are 15 residues in the CDR3. Germline CDR1 is MDHEN and CDR2 is SYDVKM. V shed 6 bases and J shed 1 base, with 16 bases lying between them. The CDR3 coding sequence is TGTGCCAGCAGCCAAGGGGTAAACCCGTCCTACGAGCAGTACTTC. Its translation is CASSQGVNPSYEQYF.

The chain couples TRBV7-9 to TRBJ2-2, with 8 bases matching TRBD2. Trimming cost V 3 bases and J 0 bases; bases outside gene matches: 3. Germline CDR1 reads SEHNR; CDR2 reads FQNEAQ (reference sequence). The CDR3 runs to 16 residues. CDR3 sequence reads: CASSFVSGANTGELFF. The CDR3 DNA follows: TGTGCCAGCAGCTTCGTTAGCGGGGCGAACACCGGGGAGCTGTTTTTT.

The chain is built from TRBV29-1 and TRBJ1-1; D ambiguous. V dropped 4 bases and J dropped 5 bases, with 14 bases sitting between them. This CDR3 has 13 amino acids. CDR1 and CDR2 (germline): SQVTM, ANQGSEA. The CDR3 DNA reads as TGCAGCGTTGTAAAGGCCCGGGGTACTGAAGCTTTCTTT. Protein sequence: CSVVKARGTEAFF. The full variable domain, completed using reference TRBV29-1 and TRBJ1-1, is SAVISQKPSRDICQRGTSLTIQCQVDSQVTMMFWYRQQPGQSLTLIATANQGSEATYESGFVIDKFPISRPNLTFSTLTVSNMSPEDSSIYLCSVVKARGTEAFFGQGTRLTVV.

This clone has just a few counts. V usage is TRBV2 and J usage is TRBJ1-1; a weak D match, TRBD1 (5 bases). The V gene lost 3 bases and the J gene lost 0 bases, with 11 bases spanning the gap. This CDR3 region has 15 residues. Germline V CDR1 and CDR2: SNHLY, FYNNEI. The CDR3 spells CASSESRGLNTEAFF. DNA of the CDR3: TGTGCCAGCAGTGAGTCTAGGGGCCTGAACACTGAAGCTTTCTTT.

This clone occurred once. The chain couples TRBV5-1 to TRBJ2-1; TRBD2 matches at 11 bases. Germline V gene sequence: CDR1 SGHRS, CDR2 YFSETQ. The CDR3 runs to 15 residues. V shed 3 bases, J shed 12 bases, and the junction held 11 bases outside the gene matches. CDR3 DNA sequence: TGCGCCAGCAGCTCACTAGCGGGAGTGGGGATTGGGCAGTTCTTC. It is translated as CASSSLAGVGIGQFF. The variable domain in full, with the rest retrieved from reference TRBV5-1 and TRBJ2-1, is KAGVTQTPRYLIKTRGQQVTLSCSPISGHRSVSWYQQTPGQGLQFLFEYFSETQRNKGNFPGRFSGRQFSNSRSEMNVSTLELGDSALYLCASSSLAGVGIGQFFGPGTRLTVL.

The CDR3 region is CASTLESSGANVLTF. In nucleotides, the CDR3 is TGTGCCAGCACACTAGAATCCTCTGGGGCCAACGTCCTGACTTTC. The V and J genes are TRBV4-2 and TRBJ2-6; a possible D gene is TRBD2 (5 bases). The CDR3 is 15 amino acids. CDR1 LGHNA and CDR2 YNFKEQ come from the germline V gene. With 7 bases removed from V and 0 bases from J, the gap between germline ends came to 10 bases.

This sequence joins TRBV5-6 and TRBJ1-5; D not resolved. Germline V lookup: CDR1 SGHDT, CDR2 YYEEEE. The CDR3 length is 13 residues. Trimming removed 2 bases from V and 5 bases from J, with 8 bases in between. The CDR3 here is CASSLMEHQPQHF. The DNA of the CDR3 is TGTGCCAGCAGCTTAATGGAGCATCAGCCCCAGCATTTT. The variable domain in full, completed from reference TRBV5-6 and TRBJ1-5, reads DAGVTQSPTHLIKTRGQQVTLRCSPKSGHDTVSWYQQALGQGPQFIFQYYEEEERQRGNFPDRFSGHQFPNYSSELNVNALLLGDSALYLCASSLMEHQPQHFGDGTRLSIL.

The chain uses TRBV4-1 and TRBJ2-3; unclear D gene. This CDR3 region has 13 residues. CDR1 is MGHRA, CDR2 YSYEKL, per germline. Trimming took 1 base from V and 4 from J, leaving 6 bases between them. The CDR3 reads CASSQVRSDTQYF. For the CDR3, the DNA is TGCGCCAGCAGCCAAGTTAGATCAGATACGCAGTATTTT.

This clone appeared a few times. The chain links TRBV5-1 to TRBJ1-1, with 9 bases identical to TRBD1. The length of the CDR3 is 15 residues. Unmatched junction bases numbered 9, after V lost 3 bases and J lost 6 bases. The germline V gene encodes CDR1 SGHRS and CDR2 YFSETQ. CDR3 in amino acids: CASSSRQGGEAEAFF. The CDR3, as DNA: TGCGCCAGCAGCTCCAGACAGGGGGGGGAAGCTGAAGCTTTCTTT.

The rearrangement links TRBV10-3 to TRBJ1-4; D is undetermined. The CDR3 length is 14 residues. The ends were cut back, 6 bases at V and 5 bases at J, with 13 bases in the middle. The germline gives CDR1 ENHRY, CDR2 SYGVKD. The CDR3 nucleotides read TGTGCCATCAGGGAGACAAAATCCAATGAAAAACTGTTTTTT. Translated, it gives CAIRETKSNEKLFF.

The chain uses TRBV6-1 and TRBJ2-5, with 7 bases fitting TRBD2. Germline CDR1 and CDR2: MNHNS and SASEGT. V was clipped by 8 bases and J by 2 bases; unmatched bases: 11. This CDR3 spans 15 amino acids. In DNA, the CDR3 is TGTGCCAGCGCCCCCAGGGCGGGAGATCAAGAGACCCAGTACTTC. Amino acid sequence: CASAPRAGDQETQYF.